This T cell receptor beta chain was profiled in a study of cytomegalovirus exposure and HLA in healthy donors. The CDR3 sequence is 16 residues long. After removal of 3 bases from V and 3 bases from J, the junction contained 5 bases not matched to a gene. The germline CDR1 and CDR2 sequences are LGHNA and YSLEER. PCR was performed using 60 Vbeta and 13 Jbeta primers. Clones were sequenced by immunoSEQ multiplex PCR, and TCRdb holds only the in-frame ones, with some missing. The sample contains 150,000 to 200,000 clones, 70% to 90% of which appear only once. This TCR was sampled from a man younger than 35 in good health and CMV-seropositive. Sequencing was carried out using PBMCs. This chain uses TRBV4-3 with TRBJ2-1; 10 bases map to TRBD2. The CDR3 region has the DNA TGCGCCAGCAGCCAGGAGAGCGGGGGGGGCTACAATGAGCAGTTCTTC. As protein: CASSQESGGGYNEQFF.